Sequencing of this T cell receptor beta chain was carried out in a study of T cell changes during pregnancy in multiple sclerosis (dated by TCRdb to the late 2010s). Notes on the research overall: In women with multiple sclerosis, the researchers looked at how the T cell repertoire shifted as pregnancy progressed.

Libraries were constructed by the immunoSEQ multiplex PCR assay. Sourced from immuneACCESS, this table was stored by TCRdb with only in-frame sequences that have V and J called. A share of the clones is absent; for the studies checked, an unresolved V gene accounts for under half, and the remainder has no known explanation. In all, the sample holds some 56,000 clones, and roughly 90% of those were seen once. Less than 3.5% of the sample comes from the top ten. Per the germline V gene (reference sequence), MNHEY is the CDR1 and SMNVEV is the CDR2. V is cut by 8 bases and J by 4 bases, and the space between the germline ends is 16 bases. The CDR3 covers 14 residues, taking in both the cysteine and the phenylalanine. Of the read, only the CDR3 DNA is kept; its 42 bases are in frame from base 1. About this clone: Its antigen has not been determined. Per-base qualities were not stored, and no clone one base away is much larger.

Sample: peripheral blood, taken in the third trimester of pregnancy. This sequence was found in a female donor in good health, enrolled as a control in a pregnancy study. The sequence joins TRBV27 to TRBJ2-3; the D gene is possibly TRBD2, with 5 bases matching. The DNA is as follows: TGTGCCAGCTCAGCCGAGGGCCCGGCAGATACGCAGTATTTT. This translates into CASSAEGPADTQYF.